The 11 T cell receptor beta chains below come from one sample, sequenced in a study of beta chain features in type 1 diabetes. Since all of the isolated RNA was reverse transcribed, expressed TCRB transcripts were what got sequenced. The table came from immunoSEQ multiplex PCR; TCRdb's copy has only in-frame clones and leaves some out. The sample consists of approximately 60,000 clones, about 60% of them appearing once. The specimen was Tregs from blood. Every receptor here comes from a young woman in good health.

V and J are TRBV7-2 and TRBJ2-1; possible D gene TRBD2, 6 bases. The germline V gene has CDR1 SGHTA and CDR2 FQGNSA. The CDR3 has 15 amino acids. V was pared by 0 bases and J by 5 bases, with 11 bases between. CDR3 protein: CASSLAGLPNNEQFF. The CDR3 coding sequence is TGTGCCAGCAGCTTAGCGGGACTCCCCAACAATGAGCAGTTCTTC.

This clone appeared a few times. This chain uses TRBV5-1 with TRBJ2-2; 11 bases match TRBD2. V lost 4 bases and J lost 1; bases outside the gene matches: 0. The CDR3 extends over 15 amino acids. The germline CDR1 and CDR2 sequences are SGHRS and YFSETQ. CDR3 in amino acids: CASSGTSGNTGELFF. CDR3 DNA: TGCGCCAGCAGCGGGACTAGCGGGAACACCGGGGAGCTGTTTTTT.

This clone was picked up a small number of times. The chain joins TRBV5-1 to TRBJ2-7, with 9 nucleotides matching TRBD1. This CDR3 has 15 residues. V was pared by 4 bases and J by 5 bases, with 10 bases of the junction left unmatched. Germline lookup yields CDR1 SGHRS and CDR2 YFSETQ. The CDR3 sequence is CASSQIPGQGNEQYF. Written as DNA, the CDR3 is TGCGCCAGCAGCCAAATACCGGGACAGGGCAACGAGCAGTACTTC.

V gene TRBV6-1 combines with J gene TRBJ2-1, with TRBD2 identical over 11 bases. From germline, CDR1 is MNHNS and CDR2 SASEGT. J gave up 7 bases and V 8 bases, and 10 bases lay outside the gene matches. CDR3 length: 15 amino acids. The chain's CDR3 is CASGASSGRINEQFF. For the CDR3, the DNA is TGTGCCAGCGGTGCTTCTAGCGGGAGGATTAATGAGCAGTTCTTC.

The rearrangement links TRBV11-1 to TRBJ2-3; TRBD1 matches 8 bases. This CDR3 is 14 amino acids long. Looked up from germline, CDR1 is SGHAT and CDR2 is FQDESV (reference sequence). V shed 4 bases, J shed 1 base, and the junction held 1 base outside the gene matches. CDR3 region: CASSSGQGTDTQYF. In DNA form, the CDR3 reads TGTGCCAGCAGCTCGGGACAGGGCACAGATACGCAGTATTTT.

The chain links TRBV10-3 to TRBJ2-1; TRBD1 matches 8 bases. J gave up 9 bases and V 7 bases, and 11 bases lay outside the gene matches. The CDR3 is made up of 14 amino acids. Per germline, CDR1 ENHRY and CDR2 SYGVKD. The CDR3 coding sequence is TGTGCCATCATGGCAGGGACAGGAGAGGGTGAGCAGTTCTTC. Amino acid sequence: CAIMAGTGEGEQFF.

The V gene is TRBV7-9, the J gene TRBJ2-5; D gene uncertain. The CDR3 is 16 amino acids. The V gene's germline CDR1 is SEHNR and CDR2 FQNEAQ (reference sequence). V gave up 0 bases and J gave up 1 base, with 12 bases separating them. Here the CDR3 DNA reads TGTGCCAGCAGCTTAGCCCGCAGGATACTCCAAGAGACCCAGTACTTC. Protein sequence: CASSLARRILQETQYF. The complete variable domain, with remaining parts taken from reference TRBV7-9 and TRBJ2-5, reads DTGVSQNPRHKITKRGQNVTFRCDPISEHNRLYWYRQTLGQGPEFLTYFQNEAQLEKSRLLSDRFSAERPKGSFSTLEIQRTEQGDSAMYLCASSLARRILQETQYFGPGTRLLVL.

The rearrangement uses TRBV27 and TRBJ1-5; TRBD1 is a possible D gene (6 bases). The germline gives CDR1 MNHEY, CDR2 SMNVEV (reference sequence). This CDR3 region has 15 residues. V was shortened by 6 bases and J by 2 bases, with 14 bases between the two germline ends. The CDR3: CASSSGARGNQPQHF. The CDR3 nucleotides are TGTGCCAGCAGCTCAGGGGCCCGAGGCAATCAGCCCCAGCATTTT.

Comment on this clone: This CDR3 is also generated by other DNA sequences in the sample. The CDR3 here is CASSQGAGLAGNNEQFF. The CDR3 DNA follows: TGTGCCAGCAGCCAAGGAGCGGGACTAGCGGGGAACAATGAGCAGTTCTTC. The chain joins TRBV4-2 to TRBJ2-1; TRBD2 matches at 13 bases. Germline loops: CDR1 LGHNA, CDR2 YNFKEQ. The length of the CDR3 is 17 residues. Trimming cost V 1 base and J 5 bases; bases outside gene matches: 5.

This clone has a handful of counts. The chain uses TRBV11-2 and TRBJ2-2; D is perhaps TRBD2 (5 bases). The germline V gene encodes CDR1 SGHAT and CDR2 FQNNGV. The CDR3 runs 16 residues. The ends were cut back, 1 base at V and 4 bases at J, with 13 bases in the middle. CDR3 bases: TGTGCCAGCAGCTTAGGCGGTCTAGCAATCACCGGGGAGCTGTTTTTT. Amino acids: CASSLGGLAITGELFF.

This clone was counted between two and nine times. The V and J genes are TRBV6-1 and TRBJ2-3, with 16 positions matching TRBD2. The length of the CDR3 is 19 residues. The V gene end was trimmed by 4 bases and the J gene end by 3 bases; junction bases not matched to a gene: 10. In germline, CDR1 is MNHNS, CDR2 SASEGT. The CDR3: CASSGPGLAGGLDTDTQYF. CDR3 nucleotides: TGTGCCAGCAGTGGACCGGGACTAGCGGGGGGGCTTGATACAGATACGCAGTATTTT.